This TCR beta chain was sequenced during a study of CD8+CD57+ T cells in acquired aplastic anemia listed by TCRdb under 2018. About the study as a whole: On average, sorted CD4+ and CD8+ cells yielded 3 to 4 ug of extracted DNA, with a range of roughly 0.17 to 30 ug. CD8+CD57+ expansion was defined as a frequency above the mean frequency observed in healthy subjects.

CDR1 and CDR2 are read off the germline V gene (reference sequence) as SEHNR and FQNEAQ. Inclusive of the bounding cysteine and phenylalanine, the CDR3 is 14 residues long. Only the CDR3 part of the read is kept: 42 bases, read in frame from the first base. V loses 5 bases, J loses 3 bases, and the germline ends lie 14 bases apart. The paper's findings and limits, for the study overall: No significant difference in CD8+ Simpson's diversity was found between patients and healthy controls (P=0.060). Around 30 CD8+ CDR3 sequences were shared between patients and controls but appeared highly expressed in patients and within their immunodominant clones.

Genomic DNA served as template for TCR beta VDJ combination and CDR3 sequence profiling. TCR repertoire sequencing was run on an Illumina HiSeq 2000. The paper's data handling went like this. TRBV/TRBJ rearrangement plots, CDR3 size and DJ length profiles, and Simpson's diversity index were used to assess repertoires. Whichever DNA sequence was most abundant in the deep sequencing data was defined as the immunodominant clone. CDR3 amino acid sequences were checked for sharing between subjects and were compared against published repertoires and the VDJdb database. TCRdb trimmed the raw reads at Q25, called clones with MiXCR and kept productive beta chains. CDR3 protein sequences are deduplicated, and each keeps its most common genes and DNA. In this record, the V and J calls reflect TCRdb's handling and not the investigators' own analysis. The sample table holds a few hundred thousand distinct CDR3 sequences, of which approximately 33% were seen once. The top ten constitute 0.8% to 0.85% of the sample.

The patients picked for sequencing were ones in whom flow cytometry had shown an expansion of CD8+CD57+ cells. All patients had severe acquired aplastic anemia diagnosed by International Study of Aplastic Anemia and Agranulocytosis and Camitta criteria. No patient had received any therapy when blood was sampled. TCR repertoires of sorted CD4+ and CD8+ blood T cells from severe aplastic anemia patients and healthy subjects were deep-sequenced in the study. Patients were enrolled in the USA under clinicaltrials.gov protocols 00001620, 01623167, 00001397, 00071045, 00081523 and 00961064. Ficoll-Paque density gradient centrifugation was used to isolate peripheral blood mononuclear cells. Before DNA extraction, CD4+ and CD8+ T cells were sorted with FACS or magnetic beads. About this clonotype itself: Its target antigen remains unknown. No clone much larger than this one lies a single base away; base qualities are absent.

This TCR was recovered from a human donor with aplastic anemia. The chain is made from TRBV7-9 and TRBJ2-7; the D gene is perhaps TRBD1, on 6 matching bases. The sequencing sample was made of sorted CD4+, CD8+, or CD8+CD57+ T cells (not recorded which) from PBMCs. The CDR3 is CASSARQGSYEQYF. The bases are TGTGCCAGCAGCGCCAGGCAGGGGAGCTACGAGCAGTACTTC.